This TCR beta chain was observed in a study of cytomegalovirus exposure and HLA in healthy donors. The study ran its PCR with 60 Vbeta and 13 Jbeta primers. The data were produced by immunoSEQ multiplex PCR, yet TCRdb's version contains in-frame clones alone and is incomplete. The sample lists 97,000 or so clones, approximately 70% occurring once. The CDR3 is 16 amino acids. The V gene's germline CDR1 is GTSNPN and CDR2 SVGIG (reference sequence). V shed 0 bases and J shed 3 bases, with 14 bases lying between them. The V and J genes are TRBV30 and TRBJ2-2; possibly TRBD2 for D (5 bases). Sample: PBMCs. The sequence was obtained from a man in his fifties or sixties in good health and CMV-seronegative. The CDR3 sequence: CAWSVSLGPHTGELFF. In DNA, the CDR3 is TGTGCCTGGAGTGTATCACTAGGGCCTCACACCGGGGAGCTGTTTTTT.